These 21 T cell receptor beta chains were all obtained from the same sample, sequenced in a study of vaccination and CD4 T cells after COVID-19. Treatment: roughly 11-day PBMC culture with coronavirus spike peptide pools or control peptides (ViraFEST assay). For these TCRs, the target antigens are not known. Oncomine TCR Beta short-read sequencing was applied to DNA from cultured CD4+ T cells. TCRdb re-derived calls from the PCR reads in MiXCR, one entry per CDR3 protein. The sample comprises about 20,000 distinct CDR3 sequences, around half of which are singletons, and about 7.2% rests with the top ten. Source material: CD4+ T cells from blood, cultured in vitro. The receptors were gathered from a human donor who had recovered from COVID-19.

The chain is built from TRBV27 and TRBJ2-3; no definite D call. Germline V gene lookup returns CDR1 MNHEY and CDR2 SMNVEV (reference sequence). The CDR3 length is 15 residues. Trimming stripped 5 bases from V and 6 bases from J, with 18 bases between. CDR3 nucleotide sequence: TGTGCCAGCAGTCTAGGGCGGTCACAAGCGGATACGCAGTATTTT. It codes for CASSLGRSQADTQYF.

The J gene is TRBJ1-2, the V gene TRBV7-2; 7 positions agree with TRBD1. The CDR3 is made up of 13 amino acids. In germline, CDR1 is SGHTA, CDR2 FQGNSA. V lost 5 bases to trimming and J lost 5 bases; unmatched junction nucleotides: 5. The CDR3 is CASSEGQSYGYTF. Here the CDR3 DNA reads TGTGCCAGCAGCGAGGGACAGTCGTATGGCTACACCTTC.

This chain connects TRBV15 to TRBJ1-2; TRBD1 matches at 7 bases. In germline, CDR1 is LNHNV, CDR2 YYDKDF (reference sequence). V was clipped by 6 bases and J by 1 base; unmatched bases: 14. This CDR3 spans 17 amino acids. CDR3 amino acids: CATRPQGGDGDNYGYTF. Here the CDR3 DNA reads TGTGCCACCAGGCCCCAGGGGGGGGACGGCGATAACTATGGCTACACCTTC.

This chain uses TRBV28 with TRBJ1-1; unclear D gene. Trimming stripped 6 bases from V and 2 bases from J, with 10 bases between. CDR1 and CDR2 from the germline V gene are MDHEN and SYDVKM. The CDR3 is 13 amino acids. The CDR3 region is CASRTDGNTEAFF. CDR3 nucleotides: TGTGCCAGCAGAACCGACGGCAACACTGAAGCTTTCTTT. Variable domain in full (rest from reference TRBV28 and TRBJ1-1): DVKVTQSSRYLVKRTGEKVFLECVQDMDHENMFWYRQDPGLGLRLIYFSYDVKMKEKGDIPEGYSVSREKKERFSLILESASTNQTSMYLCASRTDGNTEAFFGQGTRLTVV.

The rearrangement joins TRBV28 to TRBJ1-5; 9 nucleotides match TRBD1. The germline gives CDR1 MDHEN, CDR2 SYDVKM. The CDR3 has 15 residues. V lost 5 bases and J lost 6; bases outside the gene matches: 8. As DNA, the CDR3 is TGTGCCAGCAGTAGAAGACAGGGGGTTCTTCAGCCCCAGCATTTT. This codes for CASSRRQGVLQPQHF.

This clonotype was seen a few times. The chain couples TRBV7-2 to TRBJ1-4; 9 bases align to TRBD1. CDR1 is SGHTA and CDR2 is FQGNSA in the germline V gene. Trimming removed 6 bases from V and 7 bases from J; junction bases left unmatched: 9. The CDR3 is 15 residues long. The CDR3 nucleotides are TGTGCCAGCAGACCCCCGGGACAGGGTGGTGAAAAACTGTTTTTT. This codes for CASRPPGQGGEKLFF.

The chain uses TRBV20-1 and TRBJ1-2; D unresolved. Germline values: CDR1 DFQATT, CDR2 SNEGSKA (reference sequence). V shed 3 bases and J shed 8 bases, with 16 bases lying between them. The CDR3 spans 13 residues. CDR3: CSASPRMSGGYTF. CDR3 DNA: TGCAGTGCTAGCCCTCGAATGAGCGGGGGCTACACCTTC.

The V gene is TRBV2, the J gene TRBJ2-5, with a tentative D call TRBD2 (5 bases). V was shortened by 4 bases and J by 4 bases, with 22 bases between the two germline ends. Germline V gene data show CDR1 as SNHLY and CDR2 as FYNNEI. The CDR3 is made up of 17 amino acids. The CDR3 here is CASSAERRIARPETQYF. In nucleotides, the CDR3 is TGTGCCAGCAGTGCCGAGAGGAGGATAGCCAGGCCAGAGACCCAGTACTTC.

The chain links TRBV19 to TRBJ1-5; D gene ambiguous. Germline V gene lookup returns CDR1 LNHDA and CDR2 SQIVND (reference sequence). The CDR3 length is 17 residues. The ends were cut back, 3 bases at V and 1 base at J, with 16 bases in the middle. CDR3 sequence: CASSILPASVSNQPQHF. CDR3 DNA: TGTGCCAGTAGTATTCTTCCGGCCAGCGTAAGCAATCAGCCCCAGCATTTT.

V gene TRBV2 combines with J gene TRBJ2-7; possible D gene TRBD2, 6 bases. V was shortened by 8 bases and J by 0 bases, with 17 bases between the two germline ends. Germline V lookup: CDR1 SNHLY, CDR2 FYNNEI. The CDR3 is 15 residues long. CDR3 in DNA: TGTGCCAGCGTGGGTGGAGGGGCGTACTCCTACGAGCAGTACTTC. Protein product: CASVGGGAYSYEQYF. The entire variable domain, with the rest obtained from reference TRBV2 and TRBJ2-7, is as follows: EPEVTQTPSHQVTQMGQEVILRCVPISNHLYFYWYRQILGQKVEFLVSFYNNEISEKSEIFDDQFSVERPDGSNFTLKIRSTKLEDSAMYFCASVGGGAYSYEQYFGPGTRLTVT.

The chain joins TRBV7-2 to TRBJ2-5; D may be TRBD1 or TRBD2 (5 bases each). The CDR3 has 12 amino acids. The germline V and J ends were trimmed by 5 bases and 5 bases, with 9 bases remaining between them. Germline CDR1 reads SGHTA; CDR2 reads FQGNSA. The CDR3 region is CASSRGEETQYF. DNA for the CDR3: TGTGCCAGCAGCAGGGGAGAGGAGACCCAGTACTTC.

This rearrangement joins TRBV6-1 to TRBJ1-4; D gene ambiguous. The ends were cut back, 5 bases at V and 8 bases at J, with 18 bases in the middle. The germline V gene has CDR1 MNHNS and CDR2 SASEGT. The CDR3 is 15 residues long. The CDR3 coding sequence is TGTGCCAGCAGTCCTAACGGGATGACGGCCGAAAAACTGTTTTTT. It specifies CASSPNGMTAEKLFF.

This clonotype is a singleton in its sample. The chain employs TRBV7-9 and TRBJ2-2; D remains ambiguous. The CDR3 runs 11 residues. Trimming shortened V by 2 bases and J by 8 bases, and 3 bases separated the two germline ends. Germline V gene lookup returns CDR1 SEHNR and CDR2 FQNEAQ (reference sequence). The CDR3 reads CASSLSGELFF. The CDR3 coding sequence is TGTGCCAGCAGCTTATCGGGGGAGCTGTTTTTT.

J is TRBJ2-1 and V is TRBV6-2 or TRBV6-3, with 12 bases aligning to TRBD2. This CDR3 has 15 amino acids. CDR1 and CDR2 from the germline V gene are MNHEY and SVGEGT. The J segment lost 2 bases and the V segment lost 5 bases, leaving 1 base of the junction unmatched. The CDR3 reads CASSLAGGPYNEQFF. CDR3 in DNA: TGTGCCAGCAGTCTAGCGGGGGGGCCCTACAATGAGCAGTTCTTC.

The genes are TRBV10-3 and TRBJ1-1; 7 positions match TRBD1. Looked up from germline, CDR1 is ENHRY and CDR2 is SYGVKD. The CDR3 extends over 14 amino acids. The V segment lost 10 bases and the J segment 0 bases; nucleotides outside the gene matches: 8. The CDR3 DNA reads TGTGCCACCGGGGACAGATCAGTGAACACTGAAGCTTTCTTT. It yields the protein CATGDRSVNTEAFF.

Here the CDR3 DNA reads TGCAGTGCTGGCACACTAAACTATGGCTACACCTTC. The encoded protein is CSAGTLNYGYTF. V usage is TRBV20-1 and J usage is TRBJ1-2; D unresolved. This CDR3 comprises 12 residues. The germline gives CDR1 DFQATT, CDR2 SNEGSKA (reference sequence). The V and J ends lost 5 bases and 2 bases respectively, with 9 bases between them.

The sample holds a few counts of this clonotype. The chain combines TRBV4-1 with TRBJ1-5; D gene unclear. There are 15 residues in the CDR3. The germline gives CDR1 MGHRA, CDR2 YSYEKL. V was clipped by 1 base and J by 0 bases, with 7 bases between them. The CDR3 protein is CASSQAGNSNQPQHF. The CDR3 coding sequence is TGCGCCAGCAGCCAAGCGGGGAATAGCAATCAGCCCCAGCATTTT.

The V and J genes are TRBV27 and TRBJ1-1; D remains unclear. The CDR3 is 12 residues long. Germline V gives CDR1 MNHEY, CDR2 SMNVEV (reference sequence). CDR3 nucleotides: TGTCCCGACCCACTGGGAAGCACTGAAGCTTTCTTT. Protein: CPDPLGSTEAFF.

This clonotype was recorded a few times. Here the CDR3 DNA reads TGCAGTGCTCGATTCAGCAGGGATTCCAAAAACATTCAGTACTTC. Protein product: CSARFSRDSKNIQYF. The chain uses TRBV20-1 and TRBJ2-4; D might be TRBD1 (5 bases). CDR3 length: 15 amino acids. In germline, CDR1 is DFQATT, CDR2 SNEGSKA (reference sequence). V was cut by 5 bases and J by 2 bases, with 16 bases left in between.

The CDR3 spells CASSSGTVGTGELFF. CDR3 coding DNA: TGCGCCAGCAGCTCCGGGACAGTAGGCACCGGGGAGCTGTTTTTT. The chain recombines TRBV5-1 with TRBJ2-2; TRBD1 aligns across 7 bases. CDR3 size: 15 residues. V lost 3 bases and J lost 4; bases outside the gene matches: 6. Germline V gives CDR1 SGHRS, CDR2 YFSETQ.

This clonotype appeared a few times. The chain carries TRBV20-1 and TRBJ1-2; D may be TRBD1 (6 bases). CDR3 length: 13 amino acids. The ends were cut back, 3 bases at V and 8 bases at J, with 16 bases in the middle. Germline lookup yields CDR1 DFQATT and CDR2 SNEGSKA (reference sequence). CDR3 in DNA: TGCAGTGCTAGCGCCGAGGGGGGAGGAGGCTACACCTTC. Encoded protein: CSASAEGGGGYTF.